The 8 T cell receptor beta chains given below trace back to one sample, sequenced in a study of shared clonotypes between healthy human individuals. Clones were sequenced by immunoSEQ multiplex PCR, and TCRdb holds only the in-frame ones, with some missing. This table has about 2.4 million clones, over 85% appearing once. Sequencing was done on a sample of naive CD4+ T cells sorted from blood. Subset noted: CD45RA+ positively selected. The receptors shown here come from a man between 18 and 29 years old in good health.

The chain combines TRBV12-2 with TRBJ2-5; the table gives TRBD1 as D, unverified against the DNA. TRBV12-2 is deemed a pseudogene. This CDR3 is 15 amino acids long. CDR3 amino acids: CASRLPRQGLETQYF. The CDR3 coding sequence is TGTGCAAGTCGCTTACCTCGGCAGGGGTTGGAGACCCAGTACTTC.

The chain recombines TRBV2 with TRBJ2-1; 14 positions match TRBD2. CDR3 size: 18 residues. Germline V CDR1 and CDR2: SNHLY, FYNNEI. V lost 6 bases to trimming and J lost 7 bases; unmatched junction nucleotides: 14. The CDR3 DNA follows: TGTGCCAGCAGGAGGGGGACTAGCGGGAGTATGGAACGGAATGAGCAGTTCTTC. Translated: CASRRGTSGSMERNEQFF.

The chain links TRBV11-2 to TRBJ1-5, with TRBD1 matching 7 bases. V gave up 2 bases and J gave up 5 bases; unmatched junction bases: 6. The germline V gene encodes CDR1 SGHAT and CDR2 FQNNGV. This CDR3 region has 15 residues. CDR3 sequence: CASSLSGTVHQPQHF. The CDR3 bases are TGTGCCAGCAGCTTATCCGGGACAGTCCATCAGCCCCAGCATTTT.

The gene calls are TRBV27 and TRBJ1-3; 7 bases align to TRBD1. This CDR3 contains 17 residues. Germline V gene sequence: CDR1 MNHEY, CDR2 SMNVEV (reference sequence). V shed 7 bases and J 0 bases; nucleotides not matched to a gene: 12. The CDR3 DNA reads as TGTGCCAGCACTATCCAGGGGGGGCACCGCTCTGGAAACACCATATATTTT. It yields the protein CASTIQGGHRSGNTIYF.

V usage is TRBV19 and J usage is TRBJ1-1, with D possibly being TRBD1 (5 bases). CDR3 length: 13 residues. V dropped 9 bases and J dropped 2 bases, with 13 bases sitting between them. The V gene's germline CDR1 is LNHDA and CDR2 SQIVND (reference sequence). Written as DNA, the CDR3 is TGTGCCAGCCTGGGACGGACCAACACTGAAGCTTTCTTT. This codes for CASLGRTNTEAFF.

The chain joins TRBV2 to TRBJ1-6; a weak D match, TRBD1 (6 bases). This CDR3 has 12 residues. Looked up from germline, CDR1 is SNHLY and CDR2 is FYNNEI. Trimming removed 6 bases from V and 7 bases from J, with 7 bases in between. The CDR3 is CASRGQNSPLHF. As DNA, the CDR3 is TGTGCCAGCAGAGGACAGAATTCACCCCTCCACTTT.

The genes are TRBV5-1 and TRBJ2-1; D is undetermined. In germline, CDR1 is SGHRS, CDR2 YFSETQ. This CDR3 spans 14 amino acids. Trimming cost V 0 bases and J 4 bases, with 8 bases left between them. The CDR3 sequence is CASSLEGFYNEQFF. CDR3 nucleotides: TGCGCCAGCAGCTTGGAGGGATTTTACAATGAGCAGTTCTTC.

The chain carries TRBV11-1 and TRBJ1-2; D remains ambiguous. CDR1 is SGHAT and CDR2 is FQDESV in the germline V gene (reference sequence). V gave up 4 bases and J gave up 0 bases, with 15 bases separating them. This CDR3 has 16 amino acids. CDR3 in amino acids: CASSSNRQVSNYGYTF. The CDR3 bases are TGTGCCAGCAGCTCCAACCGACAAGTCTCTAACTATGGCTACACCTTC.